The sequence of this T cell receptor (beta chain) was determined in a study of T-cell reconstitution after alpha-beta-depleted transplantation in children. Germline assignment: CDR1 SGHRS and CDR2 YFSETQ. CDR3 length: 15 residues. Unique molecular identifiers were incorporated during preparation of the TCRbeta library. TCRdb processed the PCR reads anew with MiXCR; each CDR3 protein has one entry. The profile covers roughly 570,000 distinct CDR3 sequences, with around 27% appearing a single time and about 35% taken by the ten largest. Study-level points and caveats: Alpha-beta T cells about two months after transplant reportedly derived from several hundred expanded graft clones. From newly produced T cells came most of the T-cell counts and diversity one year after transplant. Some patients owed their high day-60 TCRbeta diversity to surviving recipient T cells and thymic progenitors.

At least ten counts were recorded for this clonotype. The antigen is undetermined. A read error may produce the germline difference seen at one junction end. This sequence joins TRBV5-1 and TRBJ2-1; the match to TRBD2 covers 14 bases. This sample comprised PBMCs, obtained before TCRalphabeta/CD19-depleted stem cell transplant. The clonotype originates from a boy younger than two with Wiskott-Aldrich syndrome, due to receive a stem cell transplant. The CDR3 DNA follows: TGTGCCAGCAGCCTGGGACTAGCGGGAGCGAATGAGCAGTTCTTC. Translated: CASSLGLAGANEQFF. The whole variable domain, remainder taken from reference TRBV5-1 and TRBJ2-1, is KAGVTQTPRYLIKTRGQQVTLSCSPISGHRSVSWYQQTPGQGLQFLFEYFSETQRNKGNFPGRFSGRQFSNSRSEMNVSTLELGDSALYLCASSLGLAGANEQFFGPGTRLTVL.